This T cell receptor beta chain was identified during a study of T-cell reconstitution after alpha-beta-depleted transplantation in children. Unique molecular identifiers were used in preparing the TCRbeta library. TCRdb analysed the PCR reads with MiXCR anew, one entry per CDR3 protein. In the table there are about 980,000 distinct CDR3 sequences, about 29% of which are singletons. CDR1 and CDR2 (germline): MNHEY, SVGAGI. The CDR3 length is 14 residues. The V end was cut by 2 bases, the J end by 1 base, with 8 bases between. The clonotype was recovered from a boy younger than two who had a stem cell transplant for SCID, so the T cells may come from the graft donor. This sequence joins TRBV6-5 and TRBJ1-1; unclear D gene. The specimen was PBMCs, mostly from graft donor cells, collected 360 days after TCRalphabeta/CD19-depleted stem cell transplant. The CDR3 DNA reads as TGTGCCAGCAGTTACCATACAACGAACACTGAAGCTTTCTTT. As protein: CASSYHTTNTEAFF.